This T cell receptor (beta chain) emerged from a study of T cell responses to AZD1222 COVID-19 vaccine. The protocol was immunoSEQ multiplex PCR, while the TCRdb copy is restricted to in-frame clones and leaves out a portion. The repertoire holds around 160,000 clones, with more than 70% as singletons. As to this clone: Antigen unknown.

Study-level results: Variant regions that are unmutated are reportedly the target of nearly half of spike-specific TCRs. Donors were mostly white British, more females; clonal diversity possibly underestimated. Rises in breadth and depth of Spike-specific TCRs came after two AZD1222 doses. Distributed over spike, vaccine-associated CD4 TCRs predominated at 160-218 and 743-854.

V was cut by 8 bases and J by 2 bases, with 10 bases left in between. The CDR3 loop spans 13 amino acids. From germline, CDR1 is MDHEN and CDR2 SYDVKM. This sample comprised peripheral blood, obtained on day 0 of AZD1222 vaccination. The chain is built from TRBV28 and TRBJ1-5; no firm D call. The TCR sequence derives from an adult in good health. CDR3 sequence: CASGGWGNQPQHF. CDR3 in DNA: TGTGCCAGCGGTGGATGGGGCAATCAGCCCCAGCATTTT. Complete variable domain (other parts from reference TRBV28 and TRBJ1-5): DVKVTQSSRYLVKRTGEKVFLECVQDMDHENMFWYRQDPGLGLRLIYFSYDVKMKEKGDIPEGYSVSREKKERFSLILESASTNQTSMYLCASGGWGNQPQHFGDGTRLSIL.